Listed below are T cell receptor beta chains from one sample, sequenced in a study of CD8 T cells in Susac syndrome. From the immunoSEQ multiplex PCR reads, TCRdb called clonotypes with MiXCR, one entry per CDR3 protein. The data contain tens of thousands of distinct CDR3 sequences, roughly 96% of them seen just once; the ten biggest clones take up more than 0.5%. The sequenced sample was CD8+ T cells from PBMCs. The receptors stem from a human donor with Susac syndrome. CDR3s include the opening cysteine and the closing phenylalanine or tryptophan. The order of the fields is J gene, D gene, V gene, CDR3 length, clone size, CDR3 DNA, CDR3 protein. D genes are given only for firm matches. Not all rows give a size; the values are once, few, many and, for expanded clones, a class.

J: TRBJ2-7
D: TRBD1
V: TRBV15
length: 15
size: .
DNA: TGTGCCACCAGCAGAGATCCCGGACAGGGGTACGAGCAGTACTTC
CDR3: CATSRDPGQGYEQYF

J: TRBJ2-1
D: .
V: TRBV20-1
length: 10
size: .
DNA: TGCAGTGCAAAGTTCAATGAGCAGTTCTTC
CDR3: CSAKFNEQFF

J: TRBJ2-3
D: .
V: TRBV5-4
length: 17
size: .
DNA: TGTGCCAGCAGCTTGTTCCTCCTGGGGCGAGGCACAGATACGCAGTATTTT
CDR3: CASSLFLLGRGTDTQYF

J: TRBJ2-3
D: .
V: TRBV5-1
length: 16
size: .
DNA: TGCGCCAGCAGCTTGGGGAGGGACACTCAGGGAGATACGCAGTATTTT
CDR3: CASSLGRDTQGDTQYF

J: TRBJ2-3
D: TRBD2
V: TRBV7-2
length: 15
size: .
DNA: TGTGCCAGCAGCCCACTAGCGGGGGGGCCAGATACGCAGTATTTT
CDR3: CASSPLAGGPDTQYF

J: TRBJ2-1
D: TRBD2
V: TRBV7-9
length: 15
size: .
DNA: TGTGCCAGCAGCCATAGCGGGGGTTCCTACAATGAGCAGTTCTTC
CDR3: CASSHSGGSYNEQFF

J: TRBJ1-3
D: .
V: TRBV15
length: 14
size: .
DNA: TGTGCCACCAGCCCAGGGACCTCTGGAAACACCATATATTTT
CDR3: CATSPGTSGNTIYF

J: TRBJ2-3
D: .
V: TRBV30
length: 16
size: .
DNA: TGTGCCTGGAGTCCTCTCGAGGACTACCCCACAGATACGCAGTATTTT
CDR3: CAWSPLEDYPTDTQYF

J: TRBJ2-3
D: TRBD1
V: TRBV9
length: 15
size: .
DNA: TGTGCCAGCAGCGGGCCTGGACAGGGGGCAGATACGCAGTATTTT
CDR3: CASSGPGQGADTQYF

J: TRBJ1-1
D: .
V: TRBV9
length: 14
size: .
DNA: TGTGCCAGCGGAGAGGGGTCCCCGAACACTGAAGCTTTCTTT
CDR3: CASGEGSPNTEAFF

J: TRBJ2-7
D: TRBD2
V: TRBV6-5
length: 12
size: once
DNA: TGTGCCAGCAGCCCCACGGGAGGCGAGCAGTACTTC
CDR3: CASSPTGGEQYF

J: TRBJ1-1
D: .
V: TRBV15
length: 13
size: .
DNA: TGTGCCACCAAGGGTCAGGGCCCCACTGAAGCTTTCTTT
CDR3: CATKGQGPTEAFF

J: TRBJ2-5
D: TRBD2
V: TRBV27
length: 15
size: once
DNA: TGTGCCAGCAGCCGCGGGGGGGCCGGGATTTGGGCCCAGTACTTC
CDR3: CASSRGGAGIWAQYF

J: TRBJ2-2
D: .
V: TRBV9
length: 16
size: .
DNA: TGTGCCAGCAGTGCTTCTCGGAGTTTGAACACCGGGGAGCTGTTTTTT
CDR3: CASSASRSLNTGELFF

J: TRBJ1-5
D: .
V: TRBV30
length: 14
size: .
DNA: TGTGCCTGGAGTGTACCGGGATCCAATCAGCCCCAGCATTTT
CDR3: CAWSVPGSNQPQHF

J: TRBJ1-5
D: .
V: TRBV4-1
length: 14
size: .
DNA: TGCGCCAGCAGCCAAGAGGAGGGGTTGCAGCCCCAGCATTTT
CDR3: CASSQEEGLQPQHF

J: TRBJ1-5
D: .
V: TRBV28
length: 14
size: .
DNA: TGTGCCAGCAGTTTAGGGGGGGCGAGTCAGCCCCAGCATTTT
CDR3: CASSLGGASQPQHF

J: TRBJ1-1
D: TRBD1
V: TRBV15
length: 15
size: .
DNA: TGTGCCACCAGCAGAGGGGACAGGTCGAACACTGAAGCTTTCTTT
CDR3: CATSRGDRSNTEAFF

J: TRBJ1-2
D: TRBD1
V: TRBV20-1
length: 12
size: .
DNA: TGCAGTGCTCCGGGACAGGGGATTGGCTACACCTTC
CDR3: CSAPGQGIGYTF

J: TRBJ1-1
D: TRBD1
V: TRBV5-1
length: 15
size: .
DNA: TGCGCCAGCAGCTTGGGACAGGGTGAGGACACTGAAGCTTTCTTT
CDR3: CASSLGQGEDTEAFF

J: TRBJ1-2
D: .
V: TRBV27
length: 14
size: .
DNA: TGTGCCAGCAGAATGGGAGGGAGGCCCTATGGCTACACCTTC
CDR3: CASRMGGRPYGYTF

J: TRBJ2-5
D: .
V: TRBV23-1
length: 17
size: .
DNA: TGCGCCAGCAGTCGGAGCTATGGGGCAGGGCAGGGGGAGACCCAGTACTTC
CDR3: CASSRSYGAGQGETQYF

J: TRBJ2-7
D: TRBD1
V: TRBV30
length: 13
size: .
DNA: TGTGCCTGGAGTGTAGACAGGGCCTACGAGCAGTACTTC
CDR3: CAWSVDRAYEQYF

J: TRBJ2-7
D: .
V: TRBV3-1
length: 12
size: .
DNA: TGTGCCAGCAGCCGAAGCAACTACGAGCAGTACTTC
CDR3: CASSRSNYEQYF

J: TRBJ1-2
D: .
V: TRBV11-2
length: 13
size: .
DNA: TGTGCCAGCAGCTTAGGGACAGCTATTGACTACACCTTC
CDR3: CASSLGTAIDYTF

J: TRBJ2-2
D: TRBD1
V: TRBV20-1
length: 15
size: .
DNA: TGCAGTGCTCATGACGGGACAGGGGCCGCCGGGGAGCTGTTTTTT
CDR3: CSAHDGTGAAGELFF

J: TRBJ2-1
D: .
V: TRBV29-1
length: 13
size: .
DNA: TGCAGCGTTGAAGCCGGAACCTACAATGAGCAGTTCTTC
CDR3: CSVEAGTYNEQFF

J: TRBJ1-2
D: TRBD1
V: TRBV18
length: 15
size: .
DNA: TGTGCCAGCTCACCAACACGGGACAGAGGACATGGCTACACCTTC
CDR3: CASSPTRDRGHGYTF

J: TRBJ2-6
D: TRBD2
V: TRBV6-2/TRBV6-3
length: 17
size: .
DNA: TGTGCCAGCAAACGGGGGGGCCTCAGGACTGGGGCCAACGTCCTGACTTTC
CDR3: CASKRGGLRTGANVLTF

J: TRBJ1-2
D: TRBD1
V: TRBV20-1
length: 15
size: .
DNA: TGCAGTGCTAGTGGTTCCGGGACAGGGTTACTAGGATACACCTTC
CDR3: CSASGSGTGLLGYTF

J: TRBJ1-6
D: TRBD1
V: TRBV18
length: 15
size: .
DNA: TGTGCCAGCTCACCAGGACAGGTCAATAATTCACCCCTCCACTTT
CDR3: CASSPGQVNNSPLHF

J: TRBJ2-7
D: .
V: TRBV5-6
length: 14
size: .
DNA: TGTGCCAGCAGCTTAATACAGGTAGACTACGAGCAGTACTTC
CDR3: CASSLIQVDYEQYF

J: TRBJ1-2
D: .
V: TRBV20-1
length: 12
size: .
DNA: TGCAGTGCTAGTTTGCGGGGCTGGGGCTACACCTTC
CDR3: CSASLRGWGYTF

J: TRBJ1-2
D: .
V: TRBV4-1
length: 14
size: .
DNA: TGCGCCAGCAGCCAAGATTTAGGGTCTCTTGGCTACACCTTC
CDR3: CASSQDLGSLGYTF

J: TRBJ2-5
D: .
V: TRBV11-2
length: 15
size: .
DNA: TGTGCCAGCAGCTTATATGTCGGTTTCCAAGAGACCCAGTACTTC
CDR3: CASSLYVGFQETQYF

J: TRBJ2-3
D: TRBD2
V: TRBV20-1
length: 17
size: .
DNA: TGCAGTGCGACCACCCTCGCCAGCGGGGGGACCACAGATACGCAGTATTTT
CDR3: CSATTLASGGTTDTQYF

J: TRBJ1-2
D: TRBD1
V: TRBV20-1
length: 14
size: .
DNA: TGCAGTGCTAGTTCAGTTGGGACAGAAAATGGCTACACCTTC
CDR3: CSASSVGTENGYTF

J: TRBJ1-1
D: .
V: TRBV2
length: 13
size: .
DNA: TGTGCCAGCAGTTCCCTCCGGGGGACTGAAGCTTTCTTT
CDR3: CASSSLRGTEAFF

J: TRBJ2-3
D: .
V: TRBV5-1
length: 16
size: once
DNA: TGCGCCAGCAGCTTGGAAAGGCCCGTTTTCACAGATACGCAGTATTTT
CDR3: CASSLERPVFTDTQYF

J: TRBJ2-7
D: .
V: TRBV20-1
length: 13
size: .
DNA: TGCAGTGCTAGAGATCCGGCCGGGCCTGAGCAGTACTTC
CDR3: CSARDPAGPEQYF

J: TRBJ2-7
D: .
V: TRBV19
length: 13
size: .
DNA: TGTGCCAGTAGTATGGGTCTCTCCTACGAGCAGTACTTC
CDR3: CASSMGLSYEQYF

J: TRBJ2-7
D: TRBD2
V: TRBV20-1
length: 14
size: .
DNA: TGCAGTGCTAAGGTAGCGGGGGCCACCTACGAGCAGTACTTC
CDR3: CSAKVAGATYEQYF

J: TRBJ2-7
D: .
V: TRBV20-1
length: 15
size: .
DNA: TGCAGTGCTAGGCAACCGGGACCTTCTAGGGGCGAGCAGTACTTC
CDR3: CSARQPGPSRGEQYF